A single sample gave rise to the 5 T cell receptor beta chains below, sequenced in a study of blood T cell repertoires in COVID-19. Clones were sequenced by immunoSEQ multiplex PCR, and TCRdb holds only the in-frame ones, with some missing. The table lists 60,000 to 75,000 clones, approximately 82% of them singletons. What was sequenced was peripheral blood. The source is a woman of 80 years or more with acute or convalescent COVID-19.

This clone has just a few counts. This chain joins TRBV9 and TRBJ2-1, with 12 bases aligning to TRBD2. Germline loops: CDR1 SGDLS, CDR2 YYNGEE. Losses at the gene ends were 0 bases for V and 7 bases for J; bases not matched to a gene: 8. The length of the CDR3 is 17 residues. The CDR3 DNA sequence: TGTGCCAGCAGCGTAGTCCAAGGACTAGCGGGGCGAAATGAGCAGTTCTTC. Translation gives CASSVVQGLAGRNEQFF.

This clone was observed a handful of times. This specimen includes other DNA sequences encoding the same CDR3. The chain combines TRBV5-1 with TRBJ2-1, with 8 bases matching TRBD2. Per germline, CDR1 SGHRS and CDR2 YFSETQ. Trimming cost V 0 bases and J 2 bases; bases outside gene matches: 1. This CDR3 has 15 residues. The CDR3 coding sequence is TGCGCCAGCAGCTTGGACGGGGGGGCCTACAATGAGCAGTTCTTC. Its translation is CASSLDGGAYNEQFF.

This chain joins TRBV5-5 and TRBJ2-5, with 7 bases matching TRBD1. The CDR3 has 14 residues. With V trimmed by 4 bases and J by 3 bases, 6 bases remained unmatched. Germline loops: CDR1 SGHKS, CDR2 YYEKEE (reference sequence). CDR3 bases: TGTGCCAGCAGCCGATTCGGACAGGAAGAGACCCAGTACTTC. Its translation: CASSRFGQEETQYF.

The genes are TRBV5-1 and TRBJ1-1; possible D gene TRBD1, 6 bases. The CDR3 contains 16 residues. Deletions cut 4 bases from V and 4 bases from J, with 20 bases between. Germline lookup yields CDR1 SGHRS and CDR2 YFSETQ. Written as DNA, the CDR3 is TGCGCCAGCAGCCCCACGGCGGTGGGGGCAGGCACTGAAGCTTTCTTT. Translated, it gives CASSPTAVGAGTEAFF.

The gene calls are TRBV4-1 and TRBJ1-5; 7 bases align to TRBD1. Germline CDR1 reads MGHRA; CDR2 reads YSYEKL. The CDR3 totals 17 residues. The J segment lost 0 bases and the V segment lost 4 bases, leaving 9 bases of the junction unmatched. CDR3 sequence reads: CASSPRTGWDSNQPQHF. The DNA of the CDR3 is TGCGCCAGCAGCCCGCGGACAGGTTGGGATAGCAATCAGCCCCAGCATTTT.